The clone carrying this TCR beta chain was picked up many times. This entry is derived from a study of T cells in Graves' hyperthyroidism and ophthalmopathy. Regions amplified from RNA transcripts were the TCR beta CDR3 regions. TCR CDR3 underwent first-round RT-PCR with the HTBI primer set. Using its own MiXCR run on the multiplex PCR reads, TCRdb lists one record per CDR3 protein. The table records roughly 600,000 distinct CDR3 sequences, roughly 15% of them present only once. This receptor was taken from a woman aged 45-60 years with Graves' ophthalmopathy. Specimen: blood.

Here the CDR3 reads CASSSWGLAGELGEQFF. CDR3 coding DNA: TGTGCCAGCAGCTCCTGGGGACTAGCGGGAGAACTCGGTGAGCAGTTCTTC. This chain links TRBV7-9 with TRBJ2-1; 14 bases align to TRBD2. The trim removed 4 bases at V and 9 bases at J, leaving 11 bases unmatched. The CDR3 runs to 17 residues. The germline gives CDR1 SEHNR, CDR2 FQNEAQ (reference sequence). Looking up the rest from reference TRBV7-9 and TRBJ2-1 gives the full variable domain: DTGVSQNPRHKITKRGQNVTFRCDPISEHNRLYWYRQTLGQGPEFLTYFQNEAQLEKSRLLSDRFSAERPKGSFSTLEIQRTEQGDSAMYLCASSSWGLAGELGEQFFGPGTRLTVL.